This T cell receptor beta chain was identified during a study of blood T cell repertoires in COVID-19. Per the authors' pipeline: From reference gene primer amplification, estimates of nucleated cell counts were derived. Produced via immunoSEQ multiplex PCR; TCRdb's table is partial and in-frame only. V, J and clone size are taken as reported in that table, and D and trimming were inferred from the DNA itself. In the table there are about 310,000 clones, 85% of which are singletons. The study assigned cohorts using participant-reported clinical history. Exposed enrollees encountered a COVID-19 case at some point within 2 weeks before study entry. In germline, CDR1 is MDHEN, CDR2 SYDVKM. The ends were cut back, 8 bases at V and 0 bases at J, with 7 bases in the middle. CDR3 length equals 12 residues.

The sample was PBMCs or T cells enriched from blood (not recorded which). The chain carries TRBV28 and TRBJ1-1; D unclear. This receptor was taken from a woman in her 30s who had been exposed to COVID-19. CDR3 in amino acids: CASVTMNTEAFF. Written as DNA, the CDR3 is TGTGCCAGCGTGACAATGAACACTGAAGCTTTCTTT.